The subject of this entry is one T cell receptor beta chain. Clones were sequenced by immunoSEQ multiplex PCR, and TCRdb holds only the in-frame ones, with some missing. The table shows 40,000 or so clones, with about 89% occurring only once. Germline values: CDR1 MNHEY, CDR2 SMNVEV (reference sequence). V lost 6 bases and J lost 7; bases outside the gene matches: 11. The CDR3 runs 14 residues. The sample is drawn from a study of PD-L1 blockade in urothelial cancer. Study context: Starting at some point between 2013 and 2014, patients were given atezolizumab (1,200 mg intravenously every 3 weeks). After treatment start, blood was analyzed at 3 weeks (second dose) and at 6 weeks.

Time point here: pretreatment peripheral blood. The sample consisted of PBMCs, taken around atezolizumab (anti-PD-L1) treatment. The TCR comes from an older woman with urothelial cancer. This chain links TRBV27 with TRBJ2-5, with 7 bases identical to TRBD1. CDR3 sequence (DNA): TGTGCCAGCAGGCGACAGGGCTCCCTGGTGACCCAGTACTTC. It yields the protein CASRRQGSLVTQYF.